This T cell receptor beta chain was identified in a study of OX40 agonist ivuxolimab in advanced cancers. Across the whole study: An agonistic human IgG2 monoclonal antibody against OX40 (CD134) was given. Overall study results and limits: Relative to CD4+ cells, CD8+ T cells on average had more expanded clones. The antigen specificity of the peripheral T cells (those that were expanded) was not determined.

In regard to this clone: Its antigen remains unknown.

Researchers took blood at baseline, on cycle 4 day 1, and on cycle 7 day 1. The data were produced by immunoSEQ multiplex PCR, yet TCRdb's version contains in-frame clones alone and is incomplete. The sample records about 41,000 clones, approximately 80% being singletons. Deletions cut 4 bases from V and 5 bases from J, with 16 bases between. The CDR3 is 15 amino acids. Per germline, CDR1 SGHDN and CDR2 FVKESK. This TCR was sampled from an adult with an advanced solid tumor such as melanoma, head and neck, liver or kidney cancer. The sample consisted of CD4+ or CD8+ T cells sorted from blood, taken in a trial of the OX40 agonist ivuxolimab. V is TRBV14 and J is TRBJ2-3; D uncertain. The CDR3 protein is CASSRRTTRGDTQYF. CDR3 bases: TGTGCCAGCAGCCGTCGGACCACAAGAGGAGATACGCAGTATTTT. The full variable domain, with the rest looked up from reference TRBV14 and TRBJ2-3, is EAGVTQFPSHSVIEKGQTVTLRCDPISGHDNLYWYRRVMGKEIKFLLHFVKESKQDESGMPNNRFLAERTGGTYSTLKVQPAELEDSGVYFCASSRRTTRGDTQYFGPGTRLTVL.